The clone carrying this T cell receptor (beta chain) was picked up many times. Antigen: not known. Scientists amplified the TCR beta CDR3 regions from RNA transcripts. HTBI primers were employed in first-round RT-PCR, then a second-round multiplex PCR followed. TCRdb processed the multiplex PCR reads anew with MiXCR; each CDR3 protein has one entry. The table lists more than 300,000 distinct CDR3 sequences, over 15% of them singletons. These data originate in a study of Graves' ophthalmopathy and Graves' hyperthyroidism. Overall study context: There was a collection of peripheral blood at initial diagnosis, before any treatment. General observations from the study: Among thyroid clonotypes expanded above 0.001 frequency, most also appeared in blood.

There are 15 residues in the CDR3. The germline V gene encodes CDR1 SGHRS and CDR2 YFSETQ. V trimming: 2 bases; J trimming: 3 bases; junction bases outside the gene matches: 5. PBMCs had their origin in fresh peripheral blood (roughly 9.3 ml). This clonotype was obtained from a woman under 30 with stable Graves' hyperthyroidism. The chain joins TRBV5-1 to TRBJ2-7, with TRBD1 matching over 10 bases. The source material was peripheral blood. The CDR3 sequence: CASSFGTGEGYEQYF. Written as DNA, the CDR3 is TGCGCCAGCAGCTTCGGGACAGGGGAGGGCTACGAGCAGTACTTC.